Listed below are T cell receptor beta chains from one sample, sequenced in a study of CD8 T cells in ankylosing spondylitis. TCRdb ran MiXCR on the 5' RACE reads and lists one entry per CDR3 protein. The table has about 250,000 distinct CDR3 sequences, under 12% seen once. Sequencing input: blood, either unsorted or a sorted T cell fraction (not recorded which). The receptors originated from a male donor with ankylosing spondylitis or in good health (not recorded which). The CDR3 runs from the conserved cysteine through the conserved F or W. The order of the fields is V gene, J gene, clone size, CDR3 protein. Expanded clones are given a class, and other clones once, few, many or no size at all.

TRBV15	TRBJ2-5	many	CATSRGPKSGETQYF
TRBV5-1	TRBJ2-1	many	CASSLDVGGVFSYNEQFF
TRBV11-2	TRBJ1-1	many	CASNHLWGGQNTEAFF
TRBV30	TRBJ2-2	many	CAWRWTMNTGELFF
TRBV7-2	TRBJ1-2	-	CASSLWGNGYTF
TRBV6-5	TRBJ1-4	-	CASSYTDRWDEKLFF
TRBV28	TRBJ2-3	many	CASSPTGGGSDTQYF
TRBV30	TRBJ1-5	-	CAWSGQNNQPQHF
TRBV20-1	TRBJ2-5	many	CSARDLEGETQYF
TRBV28	TRBJ2-1	many	CASTGGDWNNEQFF
TRBV20-1	TRBJ2-1	many	CSARGSREYNEQFF
TRBV5-1	TRBJ2-1	many	CASSLGDRDIDEQFF
TRBV9	TRBJ2-1	many	CASSVAGQGYNEQFF
TRBV5-1	TRBJ2-1	many	CASSFLAGVSYNEQFF
TRBV10-2	TRBJ2-5	few	CASSPFRGETQYF
TRBV4-1	TRBJ2-1	many	CASSQVEVVYNEQFF
TRBV4-1	TRBJ2-7	many	CASSSLPEPGAYEQYF
TRBV5-1	TRBJ2-3	many	CASSLVDSTDTQYF
TRBV11-1	TRBJ2-3	many	CASSSRTSGRAFRTDTQYF
TRBV20-1	TRBJ2-1	many	CSASLRGPTSYNEQFF
TRBV5-1	TRBJ2-1	-	CASSLVMSSNNEQFF
TRBV20-1	TRBJ2-3	many	CSARESDRPSTDTQYF
TRBV7-6	TRBJ1-1	many	CASSPQGGGRGLPEAFF
TRBV6-5	TRBJ1-5	-	CASSLYRDSHNQPQHF
TRBV27	TRBJ1-4	many	CASSPLGQGFEKLFF
TRBV29-1	TRBJ2-5	few	CSGIFSETQYF
TRBV7-2	TRBJ2-1	many	CASSQGRGLAYNEQFF
TRBV14	TRBJ2-5	many	CASSQVGDTSSGTQYF
TRBV6-5	TRBJ1-2	many	CASSWGPGDYGYTF
TRBV7-2	TRBJ1-6	many	CASSLAGAGRTPLHF
TRBV10-3	TRBJ1-2	many	CAISDVVGKNYGYTF
TRBV7-9	TRBJ1-4	many	CASSFPLGGDEKLFF
TRBV5-6	TRBJ2-1	many	CASSSGLAGGEAYNEQFF
TRBV20-1	TRBJ2-7	many	CSARGGELPSAYEQYF
TRBV4-1	TRBJ1-2	few	CASNHRDRDGYTF
TRBV10-3	TRBJ2-3	many	CAISSGLAGTDTQYF
TRBV3-1	TRBJ1-2	-	CASSRDRRTQGYTF
TRBV7-9	TRBJ1-4	-	CASSPYRDENEKLFF
TRBV5-1	TRBJ2-3	many	CASRGVGPHKHPDTQYF